These T cell receptor beta chains were read from a single sample in a study of blood T cell repertoires in COVID-19. Sequencing used immunoSEQ multiplex PCR; TCRdb keeps in-frame clones, though not all of them. The table has hundreds of thousands of clones, approximately 88% seen once. The specimen sequenced was peripheral blood. These receptors all stem from a human donor in a cohort sampled during active COVID-19. Each CDR3 is given with its conserved first and last residue. Each record gives: J gene, V gene, clone size, CDR3 protein. Clone sizes are given selectively: once, few, many, or a class where the clone is expanded.

>TRBJ2-7|TRBV6-7|-
CASSCRQGTPTEQYF
>TRBJ2-7|TRBV5-1|-
CASYTGTASYEQYF
>TRBJ2-7|TRBV2|once
CASIAVNTYEQYF
>TRBJ2-5|TRBV3-1/TRBV3-2|-
CASSPAGGRGTQYF
>TRBJ1-2|TRBV30|few
CAADRLYYGYTF
>TRBJ1-1|TRBV7-3|-
CASSSRHPNTEAFF
>TRBJ1-5|TRBV5-5|-
CASSLIGGEGNQPQHF
>TRBJ2-7|TRBV7-3|-
CASAPQADSYEQYF
>TRBJ1-1|TRBV6-5|-
CASIRQGAGTEAFF
>TRBJ2-7|TRBV3-1/TRBV3-2|-
CASSQFESGAYEQYF
>TRBJ1-6|TRBV28|-
CASSLAGTGHSPLHF
>TRBJ1-5|TRBV28|-
CASSLPYGGSNQPQHF
>TRBJ1-1|TRBV6-2/TRBV6-3|-
CASSNPRGGSTEAFF
>TRBJ2-7|TRBV11-2|once
CASSPGFVNEQYF
>TRBJ1-1|TRBV10-3|-
CAIRAGQRNTEAFF
>TRBJ2-7|TRBV6-5|-
CASSYHGQDFSYEQYF
>TRBJ2-7|TRBV19|-
CASRGQDRDHEQYF
>TRBJ1-6|TRBV7-9|-
CASSPPGTRDSPLHF
>TRBJ2-3|TRBV7-3|-
CASSLGGAQDTQYF
>TRBJ1-1|TRBV7-2|-
CASSLGAPVTEAFF
>TRBJ2-7|TRBV4-2|-
CASSPRTSKAYEQYF
>TRBJ2-7|TRBV9|-
CASSDGTTTTYEQYF
>TRBJ2-7|TRBV5-5|-
CASSFGLAGGEQYF
>TRBJ2-5|TRBV20-1|-
CSASPALAGGTQYF
>TRBJ2-7|TRBV18|-
CASSASSLDRTSYEQYF
>TRBJ2-3|TRBV4-3|-
CASSQDLVRTDTQYF
>TRBJ1-1|TRBV2|-
CASSEGNRGSTEAFF
>TRBJ1-5|TRBV19|-
CASSMRTANQPQHF
>TRBJ1-5|TRBV28|-
CASSRAGNQPQHF
>TRBJ2-7|TRBV3-1/TRBV3-2|-
CASSQTPGYGATSYEQYF
>TRBJ1-1|TRBV11-2|-
CASSLVEGGTEAFF
>TRBJ2-7|TRBV11-3|-
CAEGLAGNSYEQYF
>TRBJ2-7|TRBV6-1|-
CASSEARDWTYEQYF
>TRBJ2-7|TRBV7-9|-
CASSFPKYRGSYEQYF
>TRBJ2-7|TRBV11-2|-
CASSLGGGLYSYEQYF
>TRBJ1-1|TRBV6-5|few
CASRVGHMNTEAFF
>TRBJ2-7|TRBV4-3|-
CASSQRGGWDEQYF
>TRBJ1-1|TRBV13|-
CASSGAGTVNTEAFF
>TRBJ2-2|TRBV4-3|-
CASSPPNTGELFF
>TRBJ2-7|TRBV6-5|once
CASSYGRGEQYF
>TRBJ2-7|TRBV2|-
CATRVVGEGPYEQYF
>TRBJ1-1|TRBV5-8|-
CASSPGQGTRNTEAFF
>TRBJ2-3|TRBV2|-
CASSSGQGLANTQYF
>TRBJ2-3|TRBV4-3|-
CASSQGGQRSTDTQYF
>TRBJ2-7|TRBV18|-
CASSRDRNSYEQYF
>TRBJ2-7|TRBV20-1|-
CSATGAYEQYF
>TRBJ1-2|TRBV7-3|-
CASSFQGSHTGYTF
>TRBJ2-1|TRBV6-5|-
CASSSTGTKYNEQFF
>TRBJ1-5|TRBV6-4|-
CASLRTGWVDQPQHF
>TRBJ1-1|TRBV11-3|-
CASSSSRGQNTEAFF
>TRBJ2-7|TRBV18|-
CASSPPGTNLEQYF
>TRBJ1-4|TRBV7-3|-
CASSLNGGTNEKLFF